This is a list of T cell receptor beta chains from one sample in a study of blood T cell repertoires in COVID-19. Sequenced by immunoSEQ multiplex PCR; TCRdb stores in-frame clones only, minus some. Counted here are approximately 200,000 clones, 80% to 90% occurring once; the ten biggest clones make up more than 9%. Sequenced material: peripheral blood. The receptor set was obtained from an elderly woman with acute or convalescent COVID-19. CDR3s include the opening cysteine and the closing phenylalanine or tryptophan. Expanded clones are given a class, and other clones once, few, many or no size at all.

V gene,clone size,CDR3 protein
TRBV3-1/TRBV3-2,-,CASSQVLMNTEAFF
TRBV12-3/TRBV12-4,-,CASNTGSHYEQYF
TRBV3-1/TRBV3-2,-,CASSPRLLAGGPNRPYNEQFF
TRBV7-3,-,CASSLRGHALVSSYNEQFF
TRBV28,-,CASSFTRGLTEAFF
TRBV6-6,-,CASSLDRNYGYTF
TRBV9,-,CASSVAGGGGTGELFF
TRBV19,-,CASSIRGLAEIYEQYF
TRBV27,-,CASSWGQARELFF
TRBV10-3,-,CAISSTGTGGSYEQYF
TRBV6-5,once,CASSRTGTYEQYF
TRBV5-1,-,CASSLAGSRNQPQHF
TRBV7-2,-,CASSLNLASSTDTQYF
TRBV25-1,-,CASSVTGGQKTQYF
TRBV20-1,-,CSASRGGVDTQYF
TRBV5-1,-,CASSLGGVSTDTQYF
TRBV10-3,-,CAISVGGFYNEQFF
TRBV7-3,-,CASSLMGGTDTQYF
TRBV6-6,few,CATALGLAGGEQYF
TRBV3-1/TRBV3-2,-,CASSLTPDRGNTIYF
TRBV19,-,CASALSATPPDTQYF
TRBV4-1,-,CASARLAGSEQYF
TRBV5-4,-,CASSLGGANTYNEQFF
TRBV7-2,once,CASSLGPSGANYGYTF
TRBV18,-,CASSLEFDQPQHF
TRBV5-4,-,CASSFRDRGGTGELFF
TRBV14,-,CASSPLSGGANYGYTF
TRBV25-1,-,CASSASSGNTIYF
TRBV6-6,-,CASSYSEGNTEAFF
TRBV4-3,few,CASSQMARGTNYGYTF
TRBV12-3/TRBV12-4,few,CASILTANTEAFF
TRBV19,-,CASSSYNEQFF
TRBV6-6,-,CASSYEFTWSGNTIYF
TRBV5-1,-,CASSLGQGLNSPLHF
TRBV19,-,CASTSTGGGYEQYF
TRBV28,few,CASSLHSENTEAFF
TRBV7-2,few,CASSLGGDSDTQYF
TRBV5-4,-,CASSLDTATNEKLFF
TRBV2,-,CASRDRGSGEKLFF
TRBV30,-,CAWRSAGSETQYF
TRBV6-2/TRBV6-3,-,CASSYETAPGNTIYF
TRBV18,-,CASSPPQFEQYF
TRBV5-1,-,CASSLGDIDYGYTF
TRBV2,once,CASSEFGDTLGGYTF
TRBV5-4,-,CASSWGGGEETQYF
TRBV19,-,CASSLSDSSYEQYF
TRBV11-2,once,CASSSTLYQETQYF
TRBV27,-,CASSLSSQETQYF
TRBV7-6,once,CASSLEGETYEQYF
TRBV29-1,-,CSVKETGGSDTQYF
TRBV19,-,CASSPGGAGANVLTF
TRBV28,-,CASSFRLETGGNEQFF
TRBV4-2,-,CASSHRGRKGNEQFF
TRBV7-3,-,CASSSSQGTEAFF
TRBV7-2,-,CASSLAGETQYF